A single sample is the source of the 29 T cell receptor beta chains below, sequenced in a study of Graves' ophthalmopathy and Graves' hyperthyroidism. RNA served as the template for amplifying TCR beta CDR3 regions. The authors performed first-round RT-PCR with HTBI primers and then a second-round multiplex PCR. A single record per CDR3 protein comes from TCRdb applying MiXCR to the multiplex PCR reads. Of about 740,000 distinct CDR3 sequences listed, 40% are singletons. Material: peripheral blood. Every receptor here comes from an adult man with Graves' ophthalmopathy.

This clonotype was found a few times. The CDR3 DNA follows: TGTGCCAGCAGCCCCACCCCTAGCGGGAGTGGAGAGCAGTACTTC. It encodes CASSPTPSGSGEQYF. The V and J genes are TRBV5-6 and TRBJ2-7, with TRBD2 matching over 10 bases. CDR1 is SGHDT, CDR2 YYEEEE, per germline. V was pared by 4 bases and J by 7 bases, with 11 bases of the junction left unmatched. The CDR3 has 15 amino acids.

This rearrangement joins TRBV12-3 or TRBV12-4 to TRBJ2-7; 9 bases fit TRBD1. The CDR3 is 15 residues long. Unmatched junction bases numbered 6, after V lost 3 bases and J lost 3 bases. The CDR3 DNA reads as TGTGCCAGCAGTTTGGGACAGGGAACGGTCTACGAGCAGTACTTC. Residues: CASSLGQGTVYEQYF.

The rearrangement links TRBV2 to TRBJ1-4, with a weak D call TRBD1 (6 bases). Trimming left V 6 bases short and J 6 bases short, with 11 bases between. The germline V gene encodes CDR1 SNHLY and CDR2 FYNNEI. The CDR3 spans 13 residues. CDR3 loop: CASRGGGDEKLFF. The CDR3 coding sequence is TGTGCCAGCAGGGGGGGCGGGGATGAAAAACTGTTTTTT.

The V and J genes are TRBV9 and TRBJ1-2; no reliable D call. Germline V lookup: CDR1 SGDLS, CDR2 YYNGEE. Trimming stripped 0 bases from V and 9 bases from J, with 18 bases between. The CDR3 runs to 15 residues. CDR3 loop: CASSVGGRTEFSYTF. The CDR3, as DNA: TGTGCCAGCAGCGTAGGAGGAAGGACCGAATTCAGCTACACCTTC.

The chain recombines TRBV25-1 with TRBJ2-7, with D perhaps matching TRBD1 or TRBD2 (5 bases each). Germline V gene data show CDR1 as MGHDK and CDR2 as SYGVNS. Trimming cost V 4 bases and J 2 bases, with 15 bases left between them. This CDR3 is 15 amino acids long. This CDR3 reads CASSGTGTKAYEQYF. DNA of the CDR3: TGTGCCAGCAGTGGGACCGGGACGAAGGCCTACGAGCAGTACTTC.

This clonotype was detected a few times. This chain joins TRBV9 and TRBJ1-3; 9 bases match TRBD1. V dropped 2 bases and J dropped 1; count of bases not matched to a gene: 7. This CDR3 region has 17 residues. The germline V gene has CDR1 SGDLS and CDR2 YYNGEE. As DNA, the CDR3 is TGTGCCAGCAGCGTTTCGACAGGGGGAATGTCTGGAAACACCATATATTTT. Its translation is CASSVSTGGMSGNTIYF.

A few counts support this clonotype. The chain employs TRBV12-3 or TRBV12-4 and TRBJ2-2; D is unresolved. Between the trimmed V and J ends, which lost 3 bases and 8 bases, there was a span of 10 bases. CDR3 size: 13 residues. CDR3 amino acids: CASSFSESGELFF. CDR3 in DNA: TGTGCCAGCAGTTTTTCCGAGTCAGGGGAGCTGTTTTTT.

Points on this clonotype: One end of the junction varies from germline; a read error may be responsible. The chain employs TRBV25-1 and TRBJ2-2, with D tentatively TRBD1 or TRBD2 (5 bases each). The CDR3 has 17 residues. Germline values: CDR1 MGHDK, CDR2 SYGVNS. In DNA, the CDR3 is TGTGCCAGCAGTCCCCTTGGGGCGACGGGTGGTGCCGGGGAGCTGTCTTTT. It specifies CASSPLGATGGAGELSF.

As for this clonotype: Relative to the germline gene, one junction end is altered; a read error may explain this. This chain links TRBV10-3 with TRBJ1-4; D uncertain. Germline CDR1 reads ENHRY; CDR2 reads SYGVKD. The CDR3 totals 13 residues. As DNA, the CDR3 is TGTGCCAGCAGTTACCAACCAAATGAAAAACTGTTTTTT. Its protein is CASSYQPNEKLFF.

This clonotype has more than one count but fewer than ten. Germline is not matched at one junction end, which may reflect a read error. This chain joins TRBV24-1 and TRBJ1-5; D perhaps matches TRBD1 (5 bases). The CDR3 has 18 residues. Germline CDR1 KGHDR, CDR2 SFDVKD. CDR3 sequence: CASSYEGPSAYSNQPQHF. The CDR3 DNA reads as TGTGCCAGCAGTTACGAGGGACCCAGTGCGTATAGCAATCAGCCCCAGCATTTT.

The sample holds many counts of this clonotype. J is TRBJ1-1 and V is TRBV10-3, with D unclear. The V gene's germline CDR1 is ENHRY and CDR2 SYGVKD. This CDR3 spans 12 amino acids. V was clipped by 10 bases and J by 3 bases, with 12 bases between them. As DNA, the CDR3 is TGTGCCAGCACCGACCCAGACACTGAAGCTTTCTTT. The encoded protein is CASTDPDTEAFF.

For this clonotype: A much larger clonotype is one base distant, so this may be a read error. This chain links TRBV25-1 with TRBJ2-7; TRBD1 matches at 9 bases. This CDR3 has 14 residues. J was trimmed by 9 bases and V by 6 bases; bases with no gene match: 12. CDR1 and CDR2 from the germline V gene are MGHDK and SYGVNS. The CDR3 bases are TGTGCCAGCAGCTCCCGGGACAGGGACAACGGGCAGTACTTC. Protein: CASSSRDRDNGQYF.

In nucleotides, the CDR3 is TGTGCCAGCACCCCGCGGGGCAGGAAGACAGATACGCAGTATTTT. Its protein is CASTPRGRKTDTQYF. The V call is TRBV25-1, the J call TRBJ2-3, with D possibly being TRBD2 (6 bases). The V end lost 7 bases, the J end lost 3 bases, and 17 bases lay between the germline ends. CDR1 is MGHDK and CDR2 is SYGVNS in the germline V gene. The CDR3 is made up of 15 amino acids.

This clonotype was found a few times. This chain connects TRBV5-1 to TRBJ2-7, with TRBD2 matching over 7 bases. The trim removed 7 bases at V and 1 base at J, leaving 8 bases unmatched. The germline gives CDR1 SGHRS, CDR2 YFSETQ. CDR3 length: 14 amino acids. CDR3 sequence reads: CASRLGGSSYEQYF. In nucleotides, the CDR3 is TGCGCCAGCCGACTTGGCGGGAGTTCCTACGAGCAGTACTTC.

Worth noting for this clonotype: The junction does not match germline at one end; this may be a read error. The CDR3 loop reads CASSPTGFGTDTQYF. CDR3 nucleotide sequence: TGTGCCAGCAGCCCGACAGGGTTTGGCACGGATACGCAGTATTTT. V and J are TRBV7-9 and TRBJ2-3; 7 positions agree with TRBD1. This CDR3 region has 15 residues. Germline V gives CDR1 SEHNR, CDR2 FQNEAQ (reference sequence).

This clonotype was seen at least ten times. This sequence joins TRBV7-8 and TRBJ2-7; D gene uncertain. The germline V gene has CDR1 SGHVS and CDR2 FQNEAQ. Trimming left V 1 base short and J 0 bases short, with 16 bases between. CDR3 length: 17 residues. CDR3 nucleotide sequence: TGTGCCAGCAGCTTAGGTCGGCTATTAACAAGCTCCTACGAGCAGTACTTC. Its protein product is CASSLGRLLTSSYEQYF.

This clonotype turned up a few times. The J gene is TRBJ2-3, the V gene TRBV7-6; either TRBD1 or TRBD2 may supply D (5 bases each). The CDR3 sequence is 16 residues long. The V end lost 0 bases, the J end lost 2 bases, and 12 bases lay between the germline ends. The germline gives CDR1 SGHVS, CDR2 FNYEAQ. CDR3 residues: CASSLAYEGSTDTQYF. The CDR3 coding sequence is TGTGCCAGCAGCTTAGCGTATGAGGGGTCCACAGATACGCAGTATTTT.

The gene calls are TRBV7-9 and TRBJ2-7, with 9 bases aligning to TRBD2. This CDR3 comprises 15 residues. After removal of 0 bases from V and 4 bases from J, the junction contained 4 bases not matched to a gene. CDR1 and CDR2 from the germline V gene are SEHNR and FQNEAQ (reference sequence). The CDR3 DNA is TGTGCCAGCAGCTTAGCTAGCGGGAGTTGGTACGAGCAGTACTTC. Amino acid sequence: CASSLASGSWYEQYF.

The rearrangement links TRBV10-2 to TRBJ1-5; TRBD1 agrees at 7 bases. The trim removed 5 bases at V and 9 bases at J, leaving 10 bases unmatched. Germline CDR1 WSHSY, CDR2 SAAADI. The CDR3 contains 14 residues. The CDR3 nucleotides read TGCGCCAGCAGTTCGGACAGGATGGGATCGCCCCAGCATTTT. This sequence encodes CASSSDRMGSPQHF.

This clonotype was seen many times. This chain connects TRBV19 to TRBJ2-5, with 10 bases fitting TRBD2. The CDR3 has 13 amino acids. The germline gives CDR1 LNHDA, CDR2 SQIVND (reference sequence). V trimming: 8 bases; J trimming: 2 bases; junction bases outside the gene matches: 2. The CDR3 nucleotides read TGTGCCAGTCAACTAGCGGGACAAGAGACCCAGTACTTC. As protein: CASQLAGQETQYF.

This chain uses TRBV7-9 with TRBJ2-7; 11 bases are shared with TRBD1. CDR1 and CDR2 from the germline V gene are SEHNR and FQNEAQ (reference sequence). The length of the CDR3 is 16 residues. V was clipped by 6 bases and J by 6 bases; unmatched bases: 13. Here the CDR3 reads CASSPIPGQGGPEQYV. The CDR3 coding sequence is TGTGCCAGCAGTCCCATCCCGGGACAGGGGGGCCCCGAGCAGTACGTC.

The rearrangement uses TRBV24-1 and TRBJ1-5; 10 bases agree with TRBD1. The CDR3 spans 15 residues. CDR1 KGHDR and CDR2 SFDVKD come from the germline V gene. The junction had 5 bases not matched to a gene; V was cut back by 5 bases and J by 5 bases. In DNA, the CDR3 is TGTGCCACCAGTGTCGAAGGGACAGGGGATCAGCCCCAGCATTTT. It codes for CATSVEGTGDQPQHF.

The rearrangement joins TRBV5-5 to TRBJ1-6; 10 bases match TRBD1. Germline loops: CDR1 SGHKS, CDR2 YYEKEE (reference sequence). The CDR3 has 16 residues. J gave up 9 bases and V 4 bases, and 10 bases lay outside the gene matches. CDR3 in amino acids: CASSPAGQGFRSPLHF. Written as DNA, the CDR3 is TGTGCCAGCAGCCCGGCGGGACAGGGGTTTCGTTCACCCCTCCACTTT.

Concerning this clonotype itself: One end of the junction varies from germline; a read error may be responsible. The chain uses TRBV10-3 and TRBJ1-2; no definite D call. The germline CDR1 and CDR2 sequences are ENHRY and SYGVKD. This CDR3 is 14 amino acids long. CDR3 sequence reads: CASSDSSSSGGYTF. Written as DNA, the CDR3 is TGTGCCAGCAGTGACTCTTCATCAAGTGGGGGCTACACCTTC.

This clonotype was observed a handful of times. CDR3 sequence reads: CASMPGQGSTDTQYF. Written as DNA, the CDR3 is TGTGCCAGCATGCCGGGACAGGGGAGCACAGATACGCAGTATTTT. This sequence joins TRBV2 and TRBJ2-3; 10 bases agree with TRBD1. V dropped 7 bases and J dropped 0; count of bases not matched to a gene: 4. Germline-derived CDR1 and CDR2 are SNHLY and FYNNEI. The CDR3 has 15 amino acids.

This clonotype was counted once. V gene TRBV14 combines with J gene TRBJ2-7; no clear D. The closer fit of TRBJ2-1 to the DNA end suggests the J call may be wrong. The CDR3 has 12 amino acids. Germline V lookup: CDR1 SGHDN, CDR2 FVKESK. The CDR3 DNA reads TGTGCCAGCAGCTTAGACCGGCACGAGCAGTTCTTC. Its protein product is CASSLDRHEQFF.

For this clonotype: A much larger clone differs by one base, so this may be a read error. The chain recombines TRBV20-1 with TRBJ2-5; D is unclear. Looked up from germline, CDR1 is DFQATT and CDR2 is SNEGSKA (reference sequence). The CDR3 loop spans 11 amino acids. CDR3 bases: TGCAGTGCTAGCGGTCAAGAGACCCGGTACTTC. It encodes CSASGQETRYF.

V is TRBV2 and J is TRBJ2-5; D gene unclear. V shed 5 bases and J shed 3 bases, with 10 bases lying between them. This CDR3 comprises 13 residues. Germline V gives CDR1 SNHLY, CDR2 FYNNEI. CDR3 sequence reads: CASSLRDEETQYF. CDR3 bases: TGTGCCAGCAGTCTAAGGGATGAAGAGACCCAGTACTTC. Drawing the rest from reference TRBV2 and TRBJ2-5, the complete variable domain is EPEVTQTPSHQVTQMGQEVILRCVPISNHLYFYWYRQILGQKVEFLVSFYNNEISEKSEIFDDQFSVERPDGSNFTLKIRSTKLEDSAMYFCASSLRDEETQYFGPGTRLLVL.

This clonotype came up many times. This sequence joins TRBV20-1 and TRBJ1-2; 7 bases match TRBD1. J gave up 6 bases and V 0 bases, and 10 bases lay outside the gene matches. The CDR3 runs to 15 residues. CDR1 is DFQATT, CDR2 SNEGSKA, per germline (reference sequence). The CDR3 region has the DNA TGCAGTGCTAGAGACACAGGGGCTGCTGCGAATGGCTACACCTTC. Its protein is CSARDTGAAANGYTF.